Presented here are 23 T cell receptor beta chains from one specimen sequenced in a study of CD4 T cells in relation to SARS-CoV-2 and coronaviruses. Repertoires were generated with immunoSEQ multiplex PCR, while TCRdb's copy carries only in-frame clones and drops some. The sample lists 35,000 to 40,000 clones, 85% to 90% seen once, with 9.2% in the top ten. The specimen was memory CD4+ T cells from PBMCs. All receptors derive from an adult with COVID-19.

The chain carries TRBV6-5 and TRBJ1-2; D is unresolved. The ends were cut back, 10 bases at V and 3 bases at J, with 12 bases in the middle. The CDR3 covers 12 residues. Germline CDR1 MNHEY, CDR2 SVGAGI. CDR3 nucleotide sequence: TGTGCCACTTCCCACTTCTACTATGGCTACACCTTC. Its protein product is CATSHFYYGYTF.

The V gene is TRBV7-2, the J gene TRBJ1-3, with D tentatively TRBD1 (6 bases). V was cut by 3 bases and J by 4 bases, with 13 bases left in between. The CDR3 covers 15 residues. Germline V gene data show CDR1 as SGHTA and CDR2 as FQGNSA. The CDR3 region is CASSFEGVVGNTIYF. For the CDR3, the DNA is TGTGCCAGCAGCTTTGAGGGGGTTGTGGGAAACACCATATATTTT.

The chain couples TRBV10-3 to TRBJ2-5, with D possibly matching TRBD1 (7 bases). CDR3 length: 13 amino acids. V dropped 6 bases and J dropped 5 bases, with 13 bases sitting between them. Germline V lookup: CDR1 ENHRY, CDR2 SYGVKD. CDR3 region: CAISPTGRETQYF. The CDR3 coding sequence is TGTGCCATCAGCCCGACAGGGAGGGAGACCCAGTACTTC.

The chain uses TRBV2 and TRBJ1-2, with D uncertain. V lost 0 bases to trimming and J lost 0 bases, with 11 bases between them. This CDR3 is built from 16 residues. Germline-derived CDR1 and CDR2 are SNHLY and FYNNEI. The CDR3 region has the DNA TGTGCCAGCAGTGAAGCGCGTACTCAAGCTAACTATGGCTACACCTTC. Protein: CASSEARTQANYGYTF.

The V gene is TRBV6-4, the J gene TRBJ2-1, with 11 nucleotides matching TRBD1. V dropped 5 bases and J dropped 7; count of bases not matched to a gene: 4. CDR3 length equals 14 residues. Germline V CDR1 and CDR2: MRHNA, SNTAGT. This CDR3 is CASSSGTGGNEQFF. CDR3 nucleotide sequence: TGTGCCAGCAGTTCCGGGACAGGGGGTAATGAGCAGTTCTTC.

CDR3 nucleotide sequence: TGTGCCAGCAGCCCCAGGGGTTACGAGCAGTACTTC. Protein product: CASSPRGYEQYF. This chain connects TRBV6-2 or TRBV6-3 to TRBJ2-7; TRBD1 is a possible D gene (6 bases). Between the trimmed V and J ends, which lost 6 bases and 4 bases, there was a span of 10 bases. The germline V gene has CDR1 MNHEY and CDR2 SVGEGT. This CDR3 region has 12 residues.

The chain links TRBV4-2 to TRBJ2-1; 7 nucleotides agree with TRBD2. Germline V gene data show CDR1 as LGHNA and CDR2 as YNFKEQ. V lost 4 bases, J lost 9 bases, and 6 bases stayed unmatched. The CDR3 runs to 13 residues. The CDR3 sequence is CASSRDGEGEQFF. The CDR3 DNA is TGTGCCAGCAGCCGTGATGGGGAGGGTGAGCAGTTCTTC.

The chain combines TRBV2 with TRBJ1-3, with D unclear. The CDR3 runs to 15 residues. Germline loops: CDR1 SNHLY, CDR2 FYNNEI. V was trimmed by 5 bases and J by 0 bases, leaving 11 bases between them. In nucleotides, the CDR3 is TGTGCCAGCAGTAACCCCACCAACTCTGGAAACACCATATATTTT. Translated: CASSNPTNSGNTIYF.

The chain joins TRBV7-9 to TRBJ2-7, with 8 bases aligning to TRBD1. CDR1 is SEHNR, CDR2 FQNEAQ, per germline (reference sequence). CDR3 length: 14 residues. J lost 4 bases, V lost 5 bases, and 7 bases had no gene match. CDR3 in amino acids: CASSLRTGSYEQYF. The CDR3 DNA is TGTGCCAGCAGCCTACGGACAGGGTCGTACGAGCAGTACTTC.

This chain links TRBV5-8 with TRBJ2-2; D unclear. The CDR3 is made up of 15 amino acids. The V gene's germline CDR1 is SGHTS and CDR2 YDEGEE. With 4 bases removed from V and 1 base from J, the gap between germline ends came to 11 bases. Written as DNA, the CDR3 is TGTGCCAGCAGCGGGGTTTTAGAGAACACCGGGGAGCTGTTTTTT. Its protein is CASSGVLENTGELFF.

This chain links TRBV18 with TRBJ2-5, with D hard to call. The germline V and J ends were trimmed by 3 bases and 1 base, with 9 bases remaining between them. This CDR3 is 14 amino acids long. Germline CDR1 KGHSH, CDR2 LQKENI. The CDR3 loop is CASSPLQAQETQYF. CDR3 bases: TGTGCCAGCTCACCCTTGCAGGCCCAAGAGACCCAGTACTTC.

The rearrangement uses TRBV5-1 and TRBJ1-2, with TRBD1 identical over 7 bases. Germline assignment: CDR1 SGHRS and CDR2 YFSETQ. V lost 0 bases and J lost 5; bases outside the gene matches: 10. This CDR3 spans 16 amino acids. In nucleotides, the CDR3 is TGCGCCAGCAGCTTGGGACAGGGAACGCTACTTTATGGCTACACCTTC. Translating it yields CASSLGQGTLLYGYTF.

V gene TRBV5-1 combines with J gene TRBJ2-7, with 8 bases lining up with TRBD2. V was pared by 4 bases and J by 6 bases, with 12 bases of the junction left unmatched. Germline loops: CDR1 SGHRS, CDR2 YFSETQ. There are 15 residues in the CDR3. The CDR3 coding sequence is TGCGCCAGCAGCCCCGCGGCGGGGGGAACCCGCGAGCAGTACTTC. Its translation: CASSPAAGGTREQYF. Full variable domain (outside the CDR3, taken from reference TRBV5-1 and TRBJ2-7): KAGVTQTPRYLIKTRGQQVTLSCSPISGHRSVSWYQQTPGQGLQFLFEYFSETQRNKGNFPGRFSGRQFSNSRSEMNVSTLELGDSALYLCASSPAAGGTREQYFGPGTRLTVT.

The V call is TRBV5-1, the J call TRBJ2-1; 7 bases map to TRBD2. The CDR3 sequence is 15 residues long. Per germline, CDR1 SGHRS and CDR2 YFSETQ. V dropped 0 bases and J dropped 13; count of bases not matched to a gene: 13. CDR3 bases: TGCGCCAGCAGCTTGGCCGTTGGGGGAACGGGGGGACAGTTCTTC. This gives the protein CASSLAVGGTGGQFF.

The CDR3 sequence: CAISEYEMTGGNQPQHF. The CDR3 nucleotides read TGTGCCATCAGTGAGTACGAGATGACAGGGGGCAATCAGCCCCAGCATTTT. V usage is TRBV10-3 and J usage is TRBJ1-5; 8 positions match TRBD1. This CDR3 has 17 amino acids. Germline assignment: CDR1 ENHRY and CDR2 SYGVKD. V trimming: 1 base; J trimming: 2 bases; junction bases outside the gene matches: 7.

The rearrangement joins TRBV3-1 (or the pseudogene TRBV3-2) to TRBJ2-2; 10 nucleotides line up with TRBD2. This CDR3 has 16 amino acids. V lost 4 bases to trimming and J lost 4 bases; unmatched junction nucleotides: 6. Per germline, CDR1 LGHDT and CDR2 YNNKEL (reference sequence). The CDR3 loop reads CASSRRSSGGTGELFF. CDR3 DNA: TGTGCCAGCAGCCGGAGGTCTAGCGGGGGCACCGGGGAGCTGTTTTTT.

This chain uses TRBV11-3 with TRBJ2-7; a possible D gene is TRBD1 (6 bases). Germline V gene data show CDR1 as SGHNT and CDR2 as YENEEA. Trimming took 4 bases from V and 0 from J, leaving 10 bases between them. The CDR3 has 14 amino acids. The CDR3 sequence is CASSSRDNSYEQYF. The DNA for the CDR3 is TGTGCCAGCAGCTCCCGGGACAACTCCTACGAGCAGTACTTC.

The chain carries TRBV5-1 and TRBJ1-2; D unresolved. Germline loops: CDR1 SGHRS, CDR2 YFSETQ. The V and J ends lost 6 bases and 8 bases respectively, with 14 bases between them. The CDR3 spans 12 residues. CDR3 in amino acids: CASTREQPGYTF. The CDR3 region has the DNA TGCGCCAGCACTCGGGAACAGCCAGGCTACACCTTC.

The rearrangement joins TRBV5-1 to TRBJ2-5; maybe TRBD1 (6 bases). Trimming took off 0 bases at V and 5 bases at J, with 14 bases between the two ends. This CDR3 comprises 15 residues. The V gene's germline CDR1 is SGHRS and CDR2 YFSETQ. CDR3 DNA: TGCGCCAGCAGCTTGGACGTCAGGGGCTCGGAGACCCAGTACTTC. Encoded protein: CASSLDVRGSETQYF.

The rearrangement joins TRBV7-2 to TRBJ2-7; TRBD1 might be the D (6 bases). Trimming removed 5 bases from V and 0 bases from J, with 11 bases in between. The germline CDR1 and CDR2 sequences are SGHTA and FQGNSA. The CDR3 runs to 14 residues. The CDR3 spells CASSIRTVSYEQYF. The CDR3, as DNA: TGTGCCAGCAGCATAAGGACAGTCTCCTACGAGCAGTACTTC.

The V gene is TRBV15, the J gene TRBJ1-6; TRBD1 might be the D (6 bases). V was shortened by 5 bases and J by 3 bases, with 14 bases between the two germline ends. This CDR3 region has 16 residues. Germline CDR1 is LNHNV and CDR2 is YYDKDF (reference sequence). The CDR3 sequence is CATSLEPGHYNSPLHF. The CDR3 nucleotides read TGTGCCACCAGCCTAGAACCGGGACACTATAATTCACCCCTCCACTTT.

This clone was seen only once. The DNA for the CDR3 is TGTGCCAGCGCTCACGGGGCCGCAGATACGCAGTATTTT. Amino acids: CASAHGAADTQYF. The chain links TRBV27 to TRBJ2-3, with D perhaps assigned TRBD1 or TRBD2 (5 bases each). The CDR3 is 13 residues long. V shed 8 bases and J shed 4 bases, with 13 bases lying between them. Germline CDR1 reads MNHEY; CDR2 reads SMNVEV (reference sequence).

The chain joins TRBV7-2 to TRBJ1-1; D not certain. CDR3 length: 13 residues. Germline-derived CDR1 and CDR2 are SGHTA and FQGNSA. The V gene lost 2 bases and the J gene lost 10 bases, with 14 bases spanning the gap. The CDR3 DNA reads TGTGCCAGCAGCTTACGCCGTCTGCGCGGAGCTTTCTTT. Translation gives CASSLRRLRGAFF.